What follows are 31 T cell receptor beta chains derived from one specimen sequenced in a study of blood T cell repertoires in COVID-19. Measured with immunoSEQ multiplex PCR; TCRdb has only the in-frame clones, and not every one. Among 200,000 or so clones listed, 84% were seen once. The sequenced material came from peripheral blood. The source of these receptors is a woman aged 60-75 years with acute or convalescent COVID-19.

The CDR3 sequence: CASSSRPGTIRQAFF. The CDR3 coding sequence is TGTGCCAGCAGCTCCCGTCCTGGGACAATTCGCCAAGCTTTCTTT. This chain uses TRBV28 with TRBJ1-1, with D possibly being TRBD1 (6 bases). This CDR3 has 15 residues. In germline, CDR1 is MDHEN, CDR2 SYDVKM. The germline V and J ends were trimmed by 6 bases and 9 bases, with 23 bases remaining between them.

The rearrangement joins TRBV4-1 to TRBJ2-2; D possibly corresponds to TRBD2 (5 bases). CDR1 and CDR2 from the germline V gene are MGHRA and YSYEKL. V lost 1 base and J 0 bases, leaving 9 bases between the germline ends. The length of the CDR3 is 16 residues. CDR3 bases: TGCGCCAGCAGCCAAGTCCTAGCCGCGAACACCGGGGAGCTGTTTTTT. It is translated as CASSQVLAANTGELFF.

The CDR3 is CASTLEGNYGYTF. The CDR3 DNA is TGCGCCAGCACGCTCGAGGGAAACTATGGCTACACCTTC. The genes are TRBV5-1 and TRBJ1-2; D gene unclear. Germline values: CDR1 SGHRS, CDR2 YFSETQ. The germline V and J ends were trimmed by 6 bases and 2 bases, with 11 bases remaining between them. This CDR3 comprises 13 residues.

In this sample, this clone turned up a few times. The chain combines TRBV7-2 with TRBJ2-1, with 13 nucleotides matching TRBD2. The ends lost 5 bases at V and 7 bases at J; junction bases unmatched: 8. Per the germline V gene, CDR1 is SGHTA and CDR2 is FQGNSA. The CDR3 is 16 residues long. CDR3 DNA sequence: TGTGCCAGCAGCGTACTAGCGGGGGGGCGGCGGAATGAGCAGTTCTTC. Amino acid sequence: CASSVLAGGRRNEQFF.

The chain has TRBV5-4 and TRBJ2-5, with D perhaps TRBD1 (5 bases). The CDR3 is made up of 14 amino acids. Per germline, CDR1 SGHNT and CDR2 YYREEE (reference sequence). V was pared by 0 bases and J by 4 bases, with 10 bases between. The CDR3 sequence is CASSLGTGRETQYF. The CDR3 DNA is TGTGCCAGCAGCTTGGGTACAGGTAGAGAGACCCAGTACTTC.

The chain carries TRBV4-2 and TRBJ2-7, with TRBD2 matching over 8 bases. Germline V gene sequence: CDR1 LGHNA, CDR2 YNFKEQ. The CDR3 covers 16 residues. V was pared by 0 bases and J by 5 bases, with 9 bases of the junction left unmatched. CDR3 sequence reads: CASSQDIGGASHEQYF. CDR3 bases: TGTGCCAGCAGCCAAGATATCGGGGGGGCATCCCACGAGCAGTACTTC.

CDR3 in amino acids: CASSIRNYGYTF. The CDR3 DNA reads TGTGCCAGCAGCATCAGGAACTATGGCTACACCTTC. The rearrangement links TRBV13 to TRBJ1-2; D is uncertain. The germline V gene has CDR1 PRHDT and CDR2 FYEKMQ (reference sequence). The CDR3 runs to 12 residues. V was shortened by 5 bases and J by 2 bases, with 6 bases between the two germline ends.

V gene TRBV7-6 combines with J gene TRBJ2-1; possible D gene TRBD1, 5 bases. Per germline, CDR1 SGHVS and CDR2 FNYEAQ. CDR3 size: 12 residues. V lost 4 bases to trimming and J lost 10 bases, with 11 bases between them. CDR3 protein: CASSSTTGEQFF. The DNA of the CDR3 is TGTGCCAGCAGCTCCACTACAGGCGAGCAGTTCTTC.

V and J are TRBV7-9 and TRBJ1-2; no definite D call. The CDR3 is 14 residues long. The V gene's germline CDR1 is SEHNR and CDR2 FQNEAQ (reference sequence). V was shortened by 1 base and J by 8 bases, with 14 bases between the two germline ends. The CDR3 DNA is TGTGCCAGCAGCTTAGAGTTCTCGAGGAGGGGCTACACCTTC. It is translated as CASSLEFSRRGYTF. The full variable domain, in which reference TRBV7-9 and TRBJ1-2 provide the parts outside the CDR3, is DTGVSQNPRHKITKRGQNVTFRCDPISEHNRLYWYRQTLGQGPEFLTYFQNEAQLEKSRLLSDRFSAERPKGSFSTLEIQRTEQGDSAMYLCASSLEFSRRGYTFGSGTRLTVV.

The chain has TRBV5-1 and TRBJ2-1, with 7 bases matching TRBD2. V lost 4 bases to trimming and J lost 5 bases; unmatched junction nucleotides: 9. Germline assignment: CDR1 SGHRS and CDR2 YFSETQ. The CDR3 contains 15 residues. CDR3 DNA: TGCGCCAGCAGCCAGCAGGGAGGGACCCACAATGAGCAGTTCTTC. Encoded protein: CASSQQGGTHNEQFF.

This clone has just a few counts. This sequence joins TRBV7-9 and TRBJ1-5; tentative D call: TRBD1 (6 bases). The CDR3 is made up of 15 amino acids. Trimming removed 5 bases from V and 2 bases from J, with 13 bases in between. CDR1 SEHNR and CDR2 FQNEAQ come from the germline V gene (reference sequence). The CDR3 region is CASSNTGFGNQPQHF. In nucleotides, the CDR3 is TGTGCCAGCAGCAATACAGGGTTCGGCAATCAGCCCCAGCATTTT.

The chain links TRBV4-1 to TRBJ1-1; tentative D call: TRBD1 (5 bases). V lost 1 base, J lost 1 base, and 10 bases lay in between. The CDR3 length is 15 residues. Germline CDR1 and CDR2: MGHRA and YSYEKL. The CDR3 reads CASSQALDRNTEAFF. In DNA form, the CDR3 reads TGCGCCAGCAGCCAAGCCCTTGACAGGAACACTGAAGCTTTCTTT.

V is TRBV4-3 and J is TRBJ2-1; 9 bases line up with TRBD2. The CDR3 extends over 16 amino acids. CDR1 LGHNA and CDR2 YSLEER come from the germline V gene. With 1 base clipped from V and 3 bases from J, the junction kept 4 bases outside the gene matches. The CDR3, as DNA: TGCGCCAGCAGCCAAGGAGCGGGGGGAAACTACAATGAGCAGTTCTTC. It specifies CASSQGAGGNYNEQFF.

This clone was picked up a small number of times. CDR3 protein: CASSQGGRGVNYGYTF. CDR3 nucleotide sequence: TGTGCCAGCAGCCAAGGTGGCAGGGGAGTTAACTATGGCTACACCTTC. V is TRBV14 and J is TRBJ1-2; tentatively, D is TRBD1 (6 bases). Trimming took off 1 base at V and 1 base at J, with 13 bases between the two ends. Looked up from germline, CDR1 is SGHDN and CDR2 is FVKESK. The length of the CDR3 is 16 residues.

The V call is TRBV6-5, the J call TRBJ1-4; a weak D match, TRBD1 (6 bases). Germline V lookup: CDR1 MNHEY, CDR2 SVGAGI. CDR3 size: 15 residues. V shed 6 bases and J shed 0 bases, with 11 bases lying between them. The DNA of the CDR3 is TGTGCCAGCAGCCCCACAGGGACAACTAATGAAAAACTGTTTTTT. Its translation is CASSPTGTTNEKLFF.

The V call is TRBV30, the J call TRBJ2-2; D is undetermined. Trimming stripped 4 bases from V and 6 bases from J, with 6 bases between. Germline assignment: CDR1 GTSNPN and CDR2 SVGIG (reference sequence). The CDR3 runs to 11 residues. CDR3 amino acids: CAWTYAGELFF. The CDR3 DNA reads TGTGCCTGGACGTATGCCGGGGAGCTGTTTTTT.

J is TRBJ2-1 and V is TRBV29-1, with 7 positions matching TRBD1. Germline V lookup: CDR1 SQVTM, CDR2 ANQGSEA. J gave up 4 bases and V 2 bases, and 2 bases lay outside the gene matches. The CDR3 spans 13 residues. This CDR3 is CSVERGQYNEQFF. CDR3 nucleotide sequence: TGCAGCGTTGAACGGGGACAGTACAATGAGCAGTTCTTC.

The chain combines TRBV19 with TRBJ1-1; D uncertain. Trimming left V 11 bases short and J 2 bases short, with 9 bases between. This CDR3 contains 11 residues. The germline V gene encodes CDR1 LNHDA and CDR2 SQIVND (reference sequence). For the CDR3, the DNA is TGTGCCTCAAGAGGCAACACTGAAGCTTTCTTT. Translating gives CASRGNTEAFF.

For the CDR3, the DNA is TGTGCCAGCAGTAGATCTAGCGGGGTTATGCAAGAGACCCAGTACTTC. It translates to CASSRSSGVMQETQYF. The gene calls are TRBV27 and TRBJ2-5; 9 bases line up with TRBD2. The CDR3 sequence is 16 residues long. J was trimmed by 2 bases and V by 5 bases; bases with no gene match: 9. In germline, CDR1 is MNHEY, CDR2 SMNVEV (reference sequence).

The V call is TRBV7-2, the J call TRBJ2-1; no clear D. The CDR3 sequence is 14 residues long. CDR1 and CDR2 from the germline V gene are SGHTA and FQGNSA. V lost 6 bases and J 0 bases, leaving 9 bases between the germline ends. The DNA of the CDR3 is TGTGCCAGCAGTCCGATGAGCTCCTACAATGAGCAGTTCTTC. Its translation: CASSPMSSYNEQFF.

The genes are TRBV28 and TRBJ2-1, with a weak D call TRBD1 (6 bases). The germline CDR1 and CDR2 sequences are MDHEN and SYDVKM. Trimming took 6 bases from V and 6 from J, leaving 9 bases between them. This CDR3 is built from 12 residues. The DNA for the CDR3 is TGTGCCAGCAGGATACAGGGCAATGAGCAGTTCTTC. This sequence encodes CASRIQGNEQFF.

The rearrangement joins TRBV12-3 or TRBV12-4 to TRBJ1-2, with 8 bases lining up with TRBD1. After removal of 10 bases from V and 8 bases from J, the junction contained 6 bases not matched to a gene. This CDR3 region has 11 residues. The CDR3 loop reads CAIDRGRGYTF. The CDR3 nucleotides are TGTGCCATCGACAGGGGTCGCGGCTACACCTTC.

V is TRBV13 and J is TRBJ1-3, with D maybe TRBD1 (6 bases). The germline V gene has CDR1 PRHDT and CDR2 FYEKMQ (reference sequence). V lost 5 bases to trimming and J lost 0 bases, with 14 bases between them. This CDR3 has 16 residues. This CDR3 reads CASSTLTRGSGNTIYF. The CDR3 DNA reads TGTGCCAGCAGCACCCTTACCAGGGGCTCTGGAAACACCATATATTTT.

V usage is TRBV6-5 and J usage is TRBJ1-1; D gene uncertain. The CDR3 spans 13 residues. Germline loops: CDR1 MNHEY, CDR2 SVGAGI. V lost 7 bases to trimming and J lost 2 bases, with 11 bases between them. CDR3 DNA: TGTGCCAGCAAGTCAGCGGGAAACACTGAAGCTTTCTTT. Its translation: CASKSAGNTEAFF.

V usage is TRBV2 and J usage is TRBJ2-7; D gene unclear. V shed 6 bases and J shed 4 bases, with 7 bases lying between them. The CDR3 spans 11 residues. Germline CDR1 and CDR2: SNHLY and FYNNEI. CDR3 coding DNA: TGTGCCAGCAGCCAGAAATACGAGCAGTACTTC. Protein: CASSQKYEQYF.

About this clone: The junction departs from germline at one end; a sequencing error may be responsible. The chain is built from TRBV28 and TRBJ1-2; 8 bases agree with TRBD1. Germline values: CDR1 MDHEN, CDR2 SYDVKM. CDR3 length: 12 residues. Written as DNA, the CDR3 is TGTGCCAGCAGCCCCACACCCGGGACAGGCGCCTTC. Amino acids: CASSPTPGTGAF.

This sequence joins TRBV5-6 and TRBJ2-7; a possible D gene is TRBD1 (6 bases). Per germline, CDR1 SGHDT and CDR2 YYEEEE. This CDR3 is built from 14 residues. V was clipped by 5 bases and J by 0 bases, with 12 bases between them. CDR3 sequence reads: CASRQGISSYEQYF. CDR3 sequence (DNA): TGTGCCAGCAGGCAGGGGATCAGCTCCTACGAGCAGTACTTC.

The chain couples TRBV19 to TRBJ2-1; 14 bases map to TRBD2. V shed 1 base and J 12 bases; nucleotides not matched to a gene: 5. The CDR3 runs 15 residues. Per germline, CDR1 LNHDA and CDR2 SQIVND (reference sequence). The CDR3 spells CASSIGLAGGLGQFF. The CDR3 DNA sequence: TGTGCCAGTAGTATAGGACTAGCGGGGGGGCTCGGGCAGTTCTTC.

The V and J genes are TRBV2 and TRBJ1-2; unclear D gene. Germline values: CDR1 SNHLY, CDR2 FYNNEI. V lost 2 bases to trimming and J lost 8 bases, with 12 bases between them. The CDR3 has 13 amino acids. The CDR3 loop is CASSESERLGYTF. In DNA, the CDR3 is TGTGCCAGCAGTGAAAGCGAAAGGTTAGGCTACACCTTC.

The chain is built from TRBV7-2 and TRBJ1-6; weak D call: TRBD1 (5 bases). V dropped 3 bases and J dropped 0 bases, with 15 bases sitting between them. The CDR3 has 18 amino acids. The germline gives CDR1 SGHTA, CDR2 FQGNSA. The CDR3 bases are TGTGCCAGCAGCTTGCAGGGCTGGAGGGGCTCCTATAATTCACCCCTCCACTTT. It yields the protein CASSLQGWRGSYNSPLHF.

The V call is TRBV2, the J call TRBJ1-4; TRBD1 matches at 7 bases. CDR1 is SNHLY and CDR2 is FYNNEI in the germline V gene. The CDR3 length is 15 residues. V shed 6 bases and J 0 bases; nucleotides not matched to a gene: 4. The CDR3 DNA sequence: TGTGCCAGCAGGGGGACAGTTGCAACTAATGAAAAACTGTTTTTT. Translated, it gives CASRGTVATNEKLFF.